The entry that follows covers one T cell receptor (beta chain) sequence. Its antigen specificity is not known. No quality values exist for individual bases; no much larger clone is one base distant. Systemically healthy Caucasian individuals from Russia, some 36 in total and aged about 6 to 100 years, were included as donors. About 9.6 milliliters of peripheral blood were collected from each donor into EDTA-treated Vacutainer tubes. PBMCs were isolated by Ficoll-Paque density-gradient centrifugation, with at least 6 million obtained per sample. Total RNA was extracted from PBMCs with Trizol reagent, with at least 6 micrograms obtained per sample. The percentages of naive CD45RAhigh/CD27high T cells were determined by flow cytometry on a PBMC aliquot from every donor. Taken from the germline V gene (reference sequence), the CDR1 and CDR2 loops are MNHNY and SVGAGI. The CDR3, cysteine through phenylalanine, is 16 amino acids long. The kept DNA is CDR3 alone, 48 bases in frame from the first base. The V end gives up 5 bases and the J end 8 bases, leaving 10 bases in the junction not matched to a gene.

This entry is derived from a study of blood T cells in healthy people across ages (dated by TCRdb to about 2015). In terms of the full investigation: In model experiments, template switching captured about one uniquely barcoded TCR beta cDNA molecule for every two T cells. To avoid experimental bias, donors of different ages were distributed randomly across sequencing lanes. Age-related changes in TCR beta repertoire diversity were measured in the study by deep sequencing normalized with unique cDNA molecular identifiers. Using the same blood draw, the study looked at two additional independent replicas of 1 million unique cDNA reads for two donors, one aged 18 to 30 and the other aged 80 or older. Donors were grouped into four age groups: young (average approximately 16 years), middle-aged (39), aged (approximately 58) and long-lived (around 82). The paper's findings and limits, for the study overall: A strong correlation was found between observed TCR beta diversity and the percentage of naive T cells measured by flow cytometry. Compared with the aged group, the long-lived group had more naive CD4+ T cells, fewer expanded clones and increased TCR diversity, suggesting age selection. Total diversity estimates from one million sequenced T cells were considered lower bounds and underestimates. Observed TCR beta diversity per million T cells fell roughly linearly with age, and a significant reduction was already apparent by age about 36. The CMV infection status of donors was not known, potentially confounding age-related changes in expanded clonotypes. Since profiling was done on bulk unsorted PBMCs, naive and antigen-experienced compartments could not be conclusively compared.

The library was made by 5' RACE. The sequencer listed for this sample is Illumina HiSeq 2500. A second about 7 to 11 cycle PCR used a sample-barcoded 5' primer and a J-beta primer mix. A unique molecular identifier was introduced onto each TCR beta cDNA molecule by a template-switch 5' adaptor carrying 12 random nucleotides. At least 2.5 million CDR3-containing paired-end reads were obtained from each sample. First-strand cDNA synthesis was performed from all RNA using the Mint cDNA synthesis kit, with priming by a TRBC-specific oligonucleotide. After uracil-DNA glycosylase treatment, a first 18-cycle PCR used universal primers M1SS and BC2_uni_R on all cDNA. Per the authors' processing: Normalization of each sample was performed by random selection of 1 million high-quality reads, each carrying a distinct molecular identifier. Reads sharing molecular identifiers were discarded rather than binned into consensus sequences. MiTCR, run with a Q25 quality threshold and the strictest error-elimination algorithm, handled CDR3 identification, clonotype clustering and error correction. A nonparametric unseen species model with Euler transformation was used to estimate a lower bound on total TCR beta diversity. TCRdb redid the processing of the public reads, applying fastp at Q25 and MiXCR, and retained in-frame beta chains. CDR3 protein duplicates are merged, each entry listing the most common genes and DNA. TCRdb's processing, not the authors', yielded these V and J calls. Recorded for this sample are fewer than 950,000 distinct CDR3 sequences; roughly 50% of them occurred a single time. Together, the top ten hold 40% to 50% of the sample.

The sequence is built from TRBV6-6 and TRBJ2-1; 12 junctional bases match TRBD2. The source material was blood. The clonotype comes from a man at least 80 years old in good health. This receptor has the CDR3 CASSHLAGGPTHEQFF. The DNA sequence is TGTGCCAGCAGTCACCTAGCGGGAGGGCCGACACATGAGCAGTTCTTC.